A single sample is the source of the 16 T cell receptor beta chains below, sequenced in a study of cytomegalovirus exposure and HLA in healthy donors. Vbeta (60) and Jbeta (13) primers were used in the PCR. The table came from immunoSEQ multiplex PCR; TCRdb's copy has only in-frame clones and leaves some out. The table includes approximately 160,000 clones, more than 65% detected once. Sequencing was done on a sample of PBMCs. Receptors were obtained from a woman in her forties in good health and CMV-seropositive.

This sequence joins TRBV29-1 and TRBJ2-2, with TRBD2 identical over 13 bases. CDR3 length: 14 residues. With V trimmed by 8 bases and J by 5 bases, 5 bases remained unmatched. Germline values: CDR1 SQVTM, CDR2 ANQGSEA. CDR3 sequence reads: CSHTGLAGTGELFF. The CDR3 coding sequence is TGCAGCCATACGGGACTAGCGGGAACCGGGGAGCTGTTTTTT.

The chain combines TRBV7-2 with TRBJ1-2; 7 nucleotides align to TRBD1. V was pared by 5 bases and J by 2 bases, with 8 bases of the junction left unmatched. This CDR3 has 15 residues. Germline assignment: CDR1 SGHTA and CDR2 FQGNSA. CDR3 sequence (DNA): TGTGCCAGCAGCCCATCTCAGGGGGGCAACTATGGCTACACCTTC. This sequence encodes CASSPSQGGNYGYTF. Full variable domain (remainder filled in from reference TRBV7-2 and TRBJ1-2): GAGVSQSPSNKVTEKGKDVELRCDPISGHTALYWYRQSLGQGLEFLIYFQGNSAPDKSGLPSDRFSAERTGGSVSTLTIQRTQQEDSAVYLCASSPSQGGNYGYTFGSGTRLTVV.

V gene TRBV5-1 combines with J gene TRBJ1-5, with D possibly TRBD1 on 6 matching bases. Germline lookup yields CDR1 SGHRS and CDR2 YFSETQ. This CDR3 is 16 amino acids long. V lost 4 bases, J lost 4 bases, and 18 bases lay in between. The CDR3 region is CASSPGASGGNQPQHF. The DNA for the CDR3 is TGCGCCAGCAGCCCGGGGGCCAGCGGGGGGAATCAGCCCCAGCATTTT.

The gene calls are TRBV25-1 and TRBJ2-7, with 12 bases identical to TRBD2. V was clipped by 4 bases and J by 5 bases; unmatched bases: 9. Per germline, CDR1 MGHDK and CDR2 SYGVNS. The CDR3 is 16 amino acids. CDR3 sequence reads: CASSAGTSGWLDEQYF. The CDR3 DNA reads TGTGCCAGCAGTGCAGGGACTAGCGGGTGGCTTGACGAGCAGTACTTC.

The chain combines TRBV18 with TRBJ2-5; D remains unclear. The closer fit of TRBJ2-7 to the DNA end suggests the J call may be wrong. There are 15 residues in the CDR3. Per germline, CDR1 KGHSH and CDR2 LQKENI. The CDR3 nucleotides are TGTGCCAGCTCACCCATGCACGGCGGAACCTACGAGCAGTACTTC. This codes for CASSPMHGGTYEQYF.

The V call is TRBV5-1, the J call TRBJ1-4; D is unclear. The CDR3 has 15 residues. Trimming removed 5 bases from V and 4 bases from J, with 15 bases in between. Germline V gene lookup returns CDR1 SGHRS and CDR2 YFSETQ. CDR3 sequence reads: CASSPVDGGNEKLFF. DNA for the CDR3: TGCGCCAGCAGTCCCGTGGACGGAGGTAATGAAAAACTGTTTTTT.

The chain is built from TRBV19 and TRBJ1-5; possibly TRBD1 for D (5 bases). The V gene lost 5 bases and the J gene lost 4 bases, with 12 bases spanning the gap. CDR3 size: 14 residues. CDR1 and CDR2 (germline): LNHDA, SQIVND (reference sequence). DNA for the CDR3: TGTGCCAGTAGTTTAGGGACGGGGAATCAGCCCCAGCATTTT. It codes for CASSLGTGNQPQHF.

J is TRBJ2-5 and V is TRBV5-4; 8 nucleotides align to TRBD1. The tail of the sequence fits TRBJ2-7 better, so the J call may be wrong. Germline V gene lookup returns CDR1 SGHNT and CDR2 YYREEE (reference sequence). The CDR3 length is 14 residues. The CDR3 nucleotides are TGTGCCAGCAGCTTACAGGGGGAAGACTACGAGCAGTACTTC. Protein: CASSLQGEDYEQYF.

This chain joins TRBV28 and TRBJ1-2; a weak D match, TRBD1 (5 bases). The CDR3 covers 13 residues. Trimming removed 9 bases from V and 9 bases from J, with 20 bases in between. Germline CDR1 is MDHEN and CDR2 is SYDVKM. The CDR3 sequence is CASAQGREGRYTF. The CDR3 nucleotides read TGTGCCAGTGCGCAAGGCAGGGAAGGACGCTACACCTTC.

The chain has TRBV5-4 and TRBJ2-5; 7 positions agree with TRBD1. From germline, CDR1 is SGHNT and CDR2 YYREEE (reference sequence). The CDR3 is made up of 13 amino acids. J lost 5 bases, V lost 0 bases, and 1 base had no gene match. This CDR3 reads CASSLVRGETQYF. The DNA for the CDR3 is TGTGCCAGCAGCTTGGTCAGGGGGGAGACCCAGTACTTC.

The rearrangement links TRBV5-6 to TRBJ2-5; tentatively, D is TRBD2 (6 bases). The germline V gene has CDR1 SGHDT and CDR2 YYEEEE. With 4 bases removed from V and 7 bases from J, the gap between germline ends came to 23 bases. The CDR3 contains 16 residues. CDR3 protein: CASSARLVGGRGTQYF. For the CDR3, the DNA is TGTGCCAGCAGCGCGCGACTAGTGGGGGGTCGGGGGACCCAGTACTTC. The variable domain in full, with the rest retrieved from reference TRBV5-6 and TRBJ2-5, is DAGVTQSPTHLIKTRGQQVTLRCSPKSGHDTVSWYQQALGQGPQFIFQYYEEEERQRGNFPDRFSGHQFPNYSSELNVNALLLGDSALYLCASSARLVGGRGTQYFGPGTRLLVL.

This sequence joins TRBV25-1 and TRBJ2-3, with D uncertain. The V and J ends lost 0 bases and 2 bases respectively, with 9 bases between them. Germline CDR1 MGHDK, CDR2 SYGVNS. This CDR3 contains 15 residues. As DNA, the CDR3 is TGTGCCAGCAGTGAATATGGGCAGCCCACAGATACGCAGTATTTT. Its translation: CASSEYGQPTDTQYF. The variable domain in full, completed from reference TRBV25-1 and TRBJ2-3, reads EADIYQTPRYLVIGTGKKITLECSQTMGHDKMYWYQQDPGMELHLIHYSYGVNSTEKGDLSSESTVSRIRTEHFPLTLESARPSHTSQYLCASSEYGQPTDTQYFGPGTRLTVL.

This clone was seen a few times. This chain uses TRBV2 with TRBJ2-5; tentatively, D is TRBD1 (5 bases). Per germline, CDR1 SNHLY and CDR2 FYNNEI. The V and J ends lost 3 bases and 1 base respectively, with 9 bases between them. This CDR3 spans 14 amino acids. The CDR3 here is CASSDGARQETQYF. CDR3 nucleotides: TGTGCCAGCAGTGATGGGGCCCGCCAAGAGACCCAGTACTTC.

This sequence joins TRBV21-1 and TRBJ1-5. TRBV21-1 is assigned pseudogene status. This CDR3 spans 10 amino acids. DNA of the CDR3: TGTGCCAGCAGCAATCGGCCCCAGCATTTT. It is translated as CASSNRPQHF.

The rearrangement links TRBV10-3 to TRBJ2-7; the match to TRBD1 covers 7 bases. V lost 0 bases, J lost 3 bases, and 8 bases stayed unmatched. Germline V CDR1 and CDR2: ENHRY, SYGVKD. This CDR3 has 16 residues. CDR3 loop: CAISESGQSGGYEQYF. The CDR3, as DNA: TGTGCCATCAGTGAGTCGGGACAGAGTGGTGGCTACGAGCAGTACTTC.

This rearrangement joins TRBV9 to TRBJ1-6, with no clear D. Trimming cost V 4 bases and J 3 bases, with 8 bases left between them. The germline V gene has CDR1 SGDLS and CDR2 YYNGEE. CDR3 length equals 14 residues. CDR3 protein: CASSTGLYNSPLHF. For the CDR3, the DNA is TGTGCCAGCAGCACTGGGCTCTATAATTCACCCCTCCACTTT.